These T cell receptor beta chains were read from a single sample in a study of CD8+ T cells in alopecia areata. Here immunoSEQ multiplex PCR was the method, and the copy in TCRdb shows in-frame clones only, minus some. Here the sample spans a few hundred thousand clones, around two fifths being singletons. Sequences were derived from CD4+ T cells sorted from blood, sampled between weeks 36 and 40, from a patient treated with tofacitinib. The receptors shown here come from a human donor with alopecia areata. CDR3s include the opening cysteine and the closing phenylalanine or tryptophan. D genes are given only for firm matches. Some rows have no size entry. The others give once, few or many, or a class for an expanded clone.

j_call: TRBJ2-2; d_call: NA; clone_size: few; v_call: TRBV5-1; cdr3_aa: CASSFLGPHGELFF; cdr3_nt: TGCGCCAGCAGCTTTCTGGGGCCCCACGGGGAGCTGTTTTTT
j_call: TRBJ2-5; d_call: TRBD1; clone_size: NA; v_call: TRBV4-3; cdr3_aa: CASSLSAQGAQYF; cdr3_nt: TGCGCCAGCAGCCTTAGCGCGCAGGGGGCCCAGTACTTC
j_call: TRBJ2-1; d_call: TRBD2; clone_size: NA; v_call: TRBV9; cdr3_aa: CASSSPGLAGPRSYNEQFF; cdr3_nt: TGTGCCAGCAGCTCCCCGGGACTAGCGGGACCCCGCTCCTACAATGAGCAGTTCTTC
j_call: TRBJ2-7; d_call: TRBD2; clone_size: NA; v_call: TRBV29-1; cdr3_aa: CSVPGEGRYEQYF; cdr3_nt: TGCAGCGTTCCCGGGGAGGGGAGGTACGAGCAGTACTTC
j_call: TRBJ1-1; d_call: NA; clone_size: NA; v_call: TRBV30; cdr3_aa: CAWSVMGNTEAFF; cdr3_nt: TGTGCCTGGAGTGTAATGGGGAACACTGAAGCTTTCTTT
j_call: TRBJ2-7; d_call: TRBD1; clone_size: NA; v_call: TRBV7-2; cdr3_aa: CASSHRTGSYEQYF; cdr3_nt: TGTGCCAGCAGCCACCGGACAGGGAGCTACGAGCAGTACTTC
j_call: TRBJ2-7; d_call: NA; clone_size: NA; v_call: TRBV30; cdr3_aa: CAWSVLGYEQYF; cdr3_nt: TGTGCCTGGAGTGTACTCGGCTACGAGCAGTACTTC
j_call: TRBJ1-5; d_call: NA; clone_size: NA; v_call: TRBV30; cdr3_aa: CAWSAHRTPGSNQPQHF; cdr3_nt: TGTGCCTGGAGTGCACACAGGACACCCGGTAGCAATCAGCCCCAGCATTTT
j_call: TRBJ2-1; d_call: TRBD2; clone_size: NA; v_call: TRBV7-6; cdr3_aa: CASSQLAGGNEQFF; cdr3_nt: TGTGCCAGCAGCCAACTAGCGGGAGGCAATGAGCAGTTCTTC
j_call: TRBJ2-7; d_call: TRBD1; clone_size: few; v_call: TRBV27; cdr3_aa: CASSLQLRPGGSYEQYF; cdr3_nt: TGTGCCAGCAGTTTACAATTAAGGCCAGGGGGCTCCTACGAGCAGTACTTC
j_call: TRBJ1-1; d_call: NA; clone_size: NA; v_call: TRBV20-1; cdr3_aa: CSPNHHLRAFF; cdr3_nt: TGCAGTCCCAACCACCACCTGAGAGCTTTCTTT
j_call: TRBJ2-3; d_call: NA; clone_size: few; v_call: TRBV6-4; cdr3_aa: CASGGTQYF; cdr3_nt: TGTGCCAGCGGCGGTACGCAGTATTTT
j_call: TRBJ2-3; d_call: TRBD2; clone_size: few; v_call: TRBV7-2; cdr3_aa: CASSLVGRAPDTQYF; cdr3_nt: TGTGCCAGCAGCTTAGTCGGGAGGGCCCCAGATACGCAGTATTTT
j_call: TRBJ2-1; d_call: NA; clone_size: many; v_call: TRBV2; cdr3_aa: CAGAGTMSYNEQFF; cdr3_nt: TGTGCCGGGGCGGGCACCATGTCCTACAATGAGCAGTTCTTC
j_call: TRBJ2-6; d_call: NA; clone_size: NA; v_call: TRBV25-1; cdr3_aa: CASRGFGTYISGANVLTF; cdr3_nt: TGTGCCAGCAGGGGGTTTGGGACCTACATCTCTGGGGCCAACGTCCTGACTTTC
j_call: TRBJ1-5; d_call: NA; clone_size: NA; v_call: TRBV6-1; cdr3_aa: CASSEDLRFYSNQPQHF; cdr3_nt: TGTGCCAGCAGTGAAGACCTCCGGTTTTATAGCAATCAGCCCCAGCATTTT
j_call: TRBJ2-1; d_call: TRBD2; clone_size: few; v_call: TRBV29-1; cdr3_aa: CSGTSGRGEQFF; cdr3_nt: TGCAGCGGGACTAGCGGGAGGGGTGAGCAGTTCTTC
j_call: TRBJ2-1; d_call: TRBD2; clone_size: NA; v_call: TRBV20-1; cdr3_aa: CSAPRESQFF; cdr3_nt: TGCAGTGCTCCGCGGGAGTCACAGTTCTTC
j_call: TRBJ2-1; d_call: NA; clone_size: NA; v_call: TRBV29-1; cdr3_aa: CSVEGRGYNEQFF; cdr3_nt: TGCAGCGTTGAAGGCCGAGGCTACAATGAGCAGTTCTTC
j_call: TRBJ2-1; d_call: TRBD2; clone_size: NA; v_call: TRBV30; cdr3_aa: CAWSVLGLAGGQKQFF; cdr3_nt: TGTGCCTGGAGTGTACTAGGACTAGCGGGAGGGCAAAAGCAGTTCTTC
j_call: TRBJ2-4; d_call: TRBD1; clone_size: NA; v_call: TRBV7-9; cdr3_aa: CASSHPGGKGNIQYF; cdr3_nt: TGTGCCAGCAGCCATCCAGGGGGCAAGGGAAACATTCAGTACTTC